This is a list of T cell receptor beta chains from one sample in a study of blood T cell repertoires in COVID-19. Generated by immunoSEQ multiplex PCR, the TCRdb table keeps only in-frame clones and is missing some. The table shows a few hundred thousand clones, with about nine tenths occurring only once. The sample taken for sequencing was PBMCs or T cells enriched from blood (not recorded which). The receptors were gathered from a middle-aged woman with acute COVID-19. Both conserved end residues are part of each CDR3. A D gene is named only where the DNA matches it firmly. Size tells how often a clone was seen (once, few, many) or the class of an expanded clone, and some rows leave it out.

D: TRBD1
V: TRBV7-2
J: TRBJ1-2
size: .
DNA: TGTGCCAGCAGCCCACATGGGGGGACAGGGGCCGCAGCTAACTATGGCTACACCTTC
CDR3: CASSPHGGTGAAANYGYTF

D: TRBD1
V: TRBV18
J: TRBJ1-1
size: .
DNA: TGTGCCAGCTCACCCAGGACAGGAGTGGGAAACACTGAAGCTTTCTTT
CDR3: CASSPRTGVGNTEAFF

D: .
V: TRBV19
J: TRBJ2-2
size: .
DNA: TGTGCCAGTAGTATGGTCCAGGGTGGCACCGGGGAGCTGTTTTTT
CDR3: CASSMVQGGTGELFF

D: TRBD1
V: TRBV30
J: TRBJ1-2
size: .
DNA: TGTGCCTGGAGTGTACCGGCAGGGGGTGACTATGGCTACACCTTC
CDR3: CAWSVPAGGDYGYTF

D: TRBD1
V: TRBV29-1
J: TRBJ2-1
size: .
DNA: TGCAGCGCTGGACAGGGAACCTACAATGAGCAGTTCTTC
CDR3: CSAGQGTYNEQFF

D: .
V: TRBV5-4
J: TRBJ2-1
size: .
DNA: TGTGCCAGCAGCTCCGGAGATAGGGGGTACAATGAGCAGTTCTTC
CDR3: CASSSGDRGYNEQFF

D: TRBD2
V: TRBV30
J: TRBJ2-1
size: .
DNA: TGTGCCTGGAGTGGACTAGCGGGAGGATCCTCCTACAATGAGCAGTTCTTC
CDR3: CAWSGLAGGSSYNEQFF

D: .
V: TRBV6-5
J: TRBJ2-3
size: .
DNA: TGTGCCAGCAGTTACTTCGCTAGCACTAGCACAGATACGCAGTATTTT
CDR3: CASSYFASTSTDTQYF

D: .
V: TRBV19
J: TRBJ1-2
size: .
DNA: TGTGCCAGTAAGGGGCAAGGGGACTATGGCTACACCTTC
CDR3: CASKGQGDYGYTF

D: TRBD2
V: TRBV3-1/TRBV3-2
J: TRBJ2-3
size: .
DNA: TGTGCCAGCAGCCAAGATTATGGCGGGAGGGCCGCAGATACGCAGTATTTT
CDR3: CASSQDYGGRAADTQYF

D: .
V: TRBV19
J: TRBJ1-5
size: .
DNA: TGTGCCAGTAGTCCGGACAGCCCCAGGCCCCAGCATTTT
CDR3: CASSPDSPRPQHF

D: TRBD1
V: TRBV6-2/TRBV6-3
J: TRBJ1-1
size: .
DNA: TGTGCCAGCAGCAGCACAGGGGCTGAAGCTTTCTTT
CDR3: CASSSTGAEAFF

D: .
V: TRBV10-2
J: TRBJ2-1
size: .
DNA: TGCGCCAGCACGGAGGGAGATATCAGTGAGCAGTTCTTC
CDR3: CASTEGDISEQFF

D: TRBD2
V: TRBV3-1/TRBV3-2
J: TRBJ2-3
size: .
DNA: TGTGCCAGCAGCGCCAAAACGTCTAGCGGGGGGGCGGCAGATACGCAGTATTTT
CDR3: CASSAKTSSGGAADTQYF

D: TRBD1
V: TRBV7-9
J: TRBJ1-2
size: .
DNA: TGTGCCAGCAGCTCGACGACCGGGACAGGGTTTGATGGCTACACCTTC
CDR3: CASSSTTGTGFDGYTF

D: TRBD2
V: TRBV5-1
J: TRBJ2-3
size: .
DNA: TGCGCCAGCAGCCCGCGACTAGCGGGGGCCTCACCCACAGATACGCAGTATTTT
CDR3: CASSPRLAGASPTDTQYF

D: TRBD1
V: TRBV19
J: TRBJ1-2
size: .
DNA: TGTGCCAGCCGCCCCCCTCTTACAGGGGCCCAGTATGGCTACACCTTC
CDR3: CASRPPLTGAQYGYTF

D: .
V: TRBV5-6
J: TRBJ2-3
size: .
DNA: TGTGCCAGCAGCTTCACTAGCCAGGCAGATACGCAGTATTTT
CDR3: CASSFTSQADTQYF

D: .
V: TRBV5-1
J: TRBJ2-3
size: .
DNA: TGCGCCAGCGGGCGGGGGCCCGCTCCCACAGATACGCAGTATTTT
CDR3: CASGRGPAPTDTQYF

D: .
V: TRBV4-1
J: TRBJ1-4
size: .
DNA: TGCGCCAGCAGCCAAGATCGCCCCACCTCTCGGGGTGAAAAACTGTTTTTT
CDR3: CASSQDRPTSRGEKLFF

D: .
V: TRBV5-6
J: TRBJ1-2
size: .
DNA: TGTGCCAGCAGCTCCCTCGAACCCGGGGTACAATATGGCTACACCTTC
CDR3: CASSSLEPGVQYGYTF

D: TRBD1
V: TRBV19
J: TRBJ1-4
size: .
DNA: TGTGCCAGTAGTATCCCCGGGACAGGGAGGGAAAAACTGTTTTTT
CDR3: CASSIPGTGREKLFF

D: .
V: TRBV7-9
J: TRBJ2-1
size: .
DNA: TGTGCCAGCAACTCCGGCTACGGGAATGAGCAGTTCTTC
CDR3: CASNSGYGNEQFF

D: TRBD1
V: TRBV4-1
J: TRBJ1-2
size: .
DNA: TGCGCCAGCAGCCAAGGAGGACAGGGGGCTAACTATGGCTACACCTTC
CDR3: CASSQGGQGANYGYTF

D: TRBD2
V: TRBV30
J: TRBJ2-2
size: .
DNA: TGTGCCTGGAGCTCTAGCGGGGACGACACCGGGGAGCTGTTTTTT
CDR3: CAWSSSGDDTGELFF

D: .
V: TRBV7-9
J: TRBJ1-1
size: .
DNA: TGTGCCAGCAATGTTGGGGGGGTGAACACTGAAGCTTTCTTT
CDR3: CASNVGGVNTEAFF

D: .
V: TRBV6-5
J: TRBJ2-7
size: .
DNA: TGTGCCAGCAGCCCACCCGGGGGTCGCGAGCAGTACTTC
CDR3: CASSPPGGREQYF

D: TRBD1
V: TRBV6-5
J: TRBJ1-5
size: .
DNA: TGTGCCAGCAGAAGACAGGGTGGTAGCAATCAGCCCCAGCATTTT
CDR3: CASRRQGGSNQPQHF

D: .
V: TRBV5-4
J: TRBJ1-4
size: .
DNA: TGTGCCAGCAGCCCGTCGCGGGGCACTAATGAAAAACTGTTTTTT
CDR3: CASSPSRGTNEKLFF

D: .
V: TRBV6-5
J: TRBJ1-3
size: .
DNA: TGTGCCAGCAGTCCAACAGGGAACTCTGGAAACACCATATATTTT
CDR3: CASSPTGNSGNTIYF

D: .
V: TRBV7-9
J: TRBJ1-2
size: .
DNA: TGTGCCAGCAGCAAAGGCGCGGGGGCGCCACTAGATGGCTACACCTTC
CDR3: CASSKGAGAPLDGYTF

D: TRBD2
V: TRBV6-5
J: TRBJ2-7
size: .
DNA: TGTGCCAGCAGTTACTCTAGCGGGAATCCCAGCTACGAGCAGTACTTC
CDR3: CASSYSSGNPSYEQYF

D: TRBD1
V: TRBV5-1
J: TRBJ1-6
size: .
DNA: TGCGCCAGCAGCTTAGAATTACAGGGGAGGAATTCACCCCTCCACTTT
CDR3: CASSLELQGRNSPLHF

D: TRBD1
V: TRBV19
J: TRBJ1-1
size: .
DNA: TGTGCCAGTAGTATCGGCGGGACAGGGGGCCGCGTCACTGAAGCTTTCTTT
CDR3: CASSIGGTGGRVTEAFF

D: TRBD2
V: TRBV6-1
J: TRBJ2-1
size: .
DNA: TGTGCCAGCAGTGAATTGGATAGCGGGGGGACTAATGAGCAGTTCTTC
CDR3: CASSELDSGGTNEQFF

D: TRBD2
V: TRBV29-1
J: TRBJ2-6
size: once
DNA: TGCAGCGTTGGCGGGAGATCAAACCTCGGGGCCAACGTCCTGACTTTC
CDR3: CSVGGRSNLGANVLTF

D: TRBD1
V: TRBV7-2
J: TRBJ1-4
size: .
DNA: TGTGCCAGCAGCTCAACAGGGGGCAGGGGAAAACTGTTTTTT
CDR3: CASSSTGGRGKLFF

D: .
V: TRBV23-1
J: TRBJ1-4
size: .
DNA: TGCGCCAGCAGTCAATACTTCCGGTTGAATGAAAAACTGTTTTTT
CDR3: CASSQYFRLNEKLFF

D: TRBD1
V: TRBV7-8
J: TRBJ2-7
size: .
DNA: TGTGCCAGCAGCCCAGGGGGTGCTACCTACGAGCAGTACTTC
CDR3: CASSPGGATYEQYF

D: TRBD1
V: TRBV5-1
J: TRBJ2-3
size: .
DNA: TGCGCCAGTGGCCGAACCGGGACAGGGAACACAGATACGCAGTATTTT
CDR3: CASGRTGTGNTDTQYF

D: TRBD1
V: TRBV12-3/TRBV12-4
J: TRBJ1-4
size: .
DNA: TGTGCCAGCACTACAGGGGCTAATGAAAAACTGTTTTTT
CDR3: CASTTGANEKLFF

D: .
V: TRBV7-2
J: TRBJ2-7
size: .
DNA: TGTGCCAGCAGCTTGGCGTCAGGGCTCCTATACGAGCAGTACTTC
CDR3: CASSLASGLLYEQYF

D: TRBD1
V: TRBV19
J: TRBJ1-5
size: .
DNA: TGTGCCAGTAGAAGGGGACAGGGGAACAATCAGCCCCAGCATTTT
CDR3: CASRRGQGNNQPQHF

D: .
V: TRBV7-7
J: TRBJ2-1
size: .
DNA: TGTGCTAGCAGCAAGATAGCGGACTCCTACAATGAGCAGTTCTTC
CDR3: CASSKIADSYNEQFF

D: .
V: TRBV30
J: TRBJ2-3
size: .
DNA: TGTGCCTGGAGCCACCCGGGTGGCACAGATACGCAGTATTTT
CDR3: CAWSHPGGTDTQYF

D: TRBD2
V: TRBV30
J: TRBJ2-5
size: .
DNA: TGTGCCTGGGGGCGACTAGCGGGGGGACAAGAGACCCAGTACTTC
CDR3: CAWGRLAGGQETQYF

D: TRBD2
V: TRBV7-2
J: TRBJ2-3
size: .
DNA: TGTGCCAGCAGCTCAGCGGGGGGTTACACAGATACGCAGTATTTT
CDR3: CASSSAGGYTDTQYF

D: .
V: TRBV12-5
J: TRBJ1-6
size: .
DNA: TGTGCTAGTGGTTTGGAGCAGGGTGCGTCACCCCTCCACTTT
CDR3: CASGLEQGASPLHF

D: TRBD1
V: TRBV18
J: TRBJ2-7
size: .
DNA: TGTGCCAGCTCACCAGGTTCCGGCAGGGGGCACGAGCAGTACTTC
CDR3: CASSPGSGRGHEQYF

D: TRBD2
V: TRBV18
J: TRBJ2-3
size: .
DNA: TGTGCCAGCTCACCTCTCGCGGGGGGCCGCACAGATACGCAGTATTTT
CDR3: CASSPLAGGRTDTQYF

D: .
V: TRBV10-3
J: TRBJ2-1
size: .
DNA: TGTGCCATCAGTATAGCTCCAGCCCGCAATGAGCAGTTCTTC
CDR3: CAISIAPARNEQFF

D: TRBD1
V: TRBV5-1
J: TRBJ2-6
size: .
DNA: TGCGCCAGCAGCGACGACAGGGTCGGCTCTGGGGCCAACGTCCTGACTTTC
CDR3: CASSDDRVGSGANVLTF

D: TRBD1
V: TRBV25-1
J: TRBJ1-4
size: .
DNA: TGTGCCAGCAGTGAGAGGGGACAGGGCCTTAATGAAAAACTGTTTTTT
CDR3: CASSERGQGLNEKLFF

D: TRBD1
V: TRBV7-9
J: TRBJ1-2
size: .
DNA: TGTGCCACCCGAACTATGGACAGGGCTAACTATGGCTACACCTTC
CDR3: CATRTMDRANYGYTF